The next 25 T cell receptor beta chains were all read from a single sample in a study of quantifying T cell responses using KT2 cells (dated by TCRdb to 2016 to 2017). Turning to the overall study: RNA was DNase-treated and reverse transcribed with TCR alpha and beta constant-region primers, mostly using SuperScript III.

The library was produced with UMI-ligation and nested PCR. Sequencing relied on an Illumina MiSeq. Using T4 RNA ligase 1, a single-stranded oligonucleotide bearing the Illumina SP2 sequence plus a UMI was ligated onto the 3' end of the cDNA. PCR1 ran around 4 cycles (98°C 15 s, 69°C 30 s, 72°C 40 s); the beta primer was an equimolar mix of RC1.1 and RC1.2 covering TRBC1 and TRBC2. TCRdb trimmed public reads at Q25 via fastp, called clones via MiXCR and kept in-frame beta chains. Every CDR3 protein is listed once, alongside the most common genes and DNA of its rows. In this sample the table shows roughly 50,000 distinct CDR3 sequences, approximately 13% of which occur a single time. The ten largest clones capture roughly 9.9% of the sample. The specimen sequenced was PBMCs spiked with cells of the T cell clone KT2. The receptors were sampled from a human donor.

In its sample, this clonotype was seen a few times. The chain joins TRBV7-9 to TRBJ2-1, with a tentative D call TRBD1 (5 bases). Trimming shortened V by 4 bases and J by 6 bases, and 16 bases separated the two germline ends. Germline lookup yields CDR1 SEHNR and CDR2 FQNEAQ (reference sequence). This CDR3 contains 15 residues. The CDR3, as DNA: TGTGCCAGCAGCTCCACCCTGACAGTTATCAATGAGCAGTTCTTC. It codes for CASSSTLTVINEQFF.

This clonotype showed up just a few times. The J gene is TRBJ2-3, the V gene TRBV12-3 or TRBV12-4, with D uncertain. The CDR3 has 16 residues. Trimming stripped 5 bases from V and 0 bases from J, with 15 bases between. CDR3 amino acids: CASSTARHTSTDTQYF. The CDR3 DNA sequence: TGTGCCAGCAGTACCGCGCGACACACGAGCACAGATACGCAGTATTTT.

This clonotype was found a few times. V usage is TRBV11-1 and J usage is TRBJ2-1; 10 nucleotides match TRBD2. The CDR3 extends over 15 amino acids. Trimming at V came to 5 bases and at J to 4 bases, leaving 5 bases not matched to a gene. Germline lookup yields CDR1 SGHAT and CDR2 FQDESV (reference sequence). Written as DNA, the CDR3 is TGTGCCAGCAGCAGAGAGCGGGAGGGATACAATGAGCAGTTCTTC. Translation gives CASSREREGYNEQFF. The whole variable domain, remainder taken from reference TRBV11-1 and TRBJ2-1, is EAEVAQSPRYKITEKSQAVAFWCDPISGHATLYWYRQILGQGPELLVQFQDESVVDDSQLPKDRFSAERLKGVDSTLKIQPAELGDSAMYLCASSREREGYNEQFFGPGTRLTVL.

This clonotype was found a few times. The V call is TRBV29-1, the J call TRBJ2-1, with a tentative D call TRBD1 (5 bases). This CDR3 has 16 residues. V shed 3 bases and J shed 3 bases, with 18 bases lying between them. Germline V lookup: CDR1 SQVTM, CDR2 ANQGSEA. CDR3 loop: CSVDLAQGSIYNEQFF. In nucleotides, the CDR3 is TGCAGCGTTGATTTGGCGCAGGGTTCCATCTACAATGAGCAGTTCTTC.

This clonotype was recorded at least ten times. The chain couples TRBV27 to TRBJ1-1, with D uncertain. CDR3 length equals 14 residues. Trimming stripped 2 bases from V and 0 bases from J, with 7 bases between. Per the germline V gene, CDR1 is MNHEY and CDR2 is SMNVEV (reference sequence). The CDR3 sequence is CASSLNRLNTEAFF. In DNA form, the CDR3 reads TGTGCCAGCAGTTTAAACAGACTGAACACTGAAGCTTTCTTT.

This CDR3 is CASSERQSYNEQFF. The CDR3 bases are TGTGCCAGTAGTGAGCGGCAATCCTACAATGAGCAGTTCTTC. The rearrangement joins TRBV19 to TRBJ2-1, with a possible D match to TRBD2 (5 bases). V shed 5 bases and J shed 1 base, with 9 bases lying between them. Germline V CDR1 and CDR2: LNHDA, SQIVND (reference sequence). CDR3 length: 14 amino acids. The whole variable domain, remainder taken from reference TRBV19 and TRBJ2-1, is DGGITQSPKYLFRKEGQNVTLSCEQNLNHDAMYWYRQDPGQGLRLIYYSQIVNDFQKGDIAEGYSVSREKKESFPLTVTSAQKNPTAFYLCASSERQSYNEQFFGPGTRLTVL.

V and J are TRBV6-6 and TRBJ1-5; D gene ambiguous. Trimming shortened V by 6 bases and J by 1 base, and 13 bases separated the two germline ends. This CDR3 spans 15 amino acids. CDR1 and CDR2 (germline): MNHNY, SVGAGI (reference sequence). The CDR3 DNA is TGTGCCAGCAGATCACACAAGATAAGCAATCAGCCCCAGCATTTT. This sequence encodes CASRSHKISNQPQHF.

This clonotype turned up a few times. V usage is TRBV5-4 and J usage is TRBJ2-5, with D perhaps TRBD1 or TRBD2 (6 bases each). V was pared by 1 base and J by 4 bases, with 8 bases between. The CDR3 spans 13 residues. Germline V lookup: CDR1 SGHNT, CDR2 YYREEE (reference sequence). CDR3 region: CASSLRGVETQYF. The DNA for the CDR3 is TGTGCCAGCAGCTTGAGGGGGGTAGAGACCCAGTACTTC.

V and J are TRBV5-1 and TRBJ2-1, with D unclear. The CDR3 extends over 14 amino acids. V dropped 0 bases and J dropped 3 bases, with 7 bases sitting between them. CDR1 and CDR2 from the germline V gene are SGHRS and YFSETQ. This CDR3 is CASSLDRFYNEQFF. DNA for the CDR3: TGCGCCAGCAGCTTGGACCGATTCTACAATGAGCAGTTCTTC.

This clonotype was seen a handful of times. The chain uses TRBV2 and TRBJ1-4; D is unresolved. The CDR3 extends over 16 amino acids. V was trimmed by 6 bases and J by 4 bases, leaving 18 bases between them. The germline gives CDR1 SNHLY, CDR2 FYNNEI. The CDR3 is CASREPMTRNNEKLFF. CDR3 in DNA: TGTGCCAGCAGGGAACCTATGACACGCAATAATGAAAAACTGTTTTTT.

This chain joins TRBV10-3 and TRBJ2-7; 12 positions match TRBD2. V shed 11 bases and J 6 bases; nucleotides not matched to a gene: 11. From germline, CDR1 is ENHRY and CDR2 SYGVKD. The CDR3 is 14 residues long. CDR3 DNA: TGTGCCGTAAACGGACTAGCGGGATCGGGCGAGCAGTACTTC. Protein: CAVNGLAGSGEQYF.

This clonotype was found many times. This chain connects TRBV18 to TRBJ2-3; D is possibly TRBD1 (6 bases). CDR1 and CDR2 from the germline V gene are KGHSH and LQKENI. Trimming shortened V by 6 bases and J by 2 bases, and 12 bases separated the two germline ends. The CDR3 is made up of 14 amino acids. CDR3 sequence (DNA): TGTGCCAGCTCCCCGGACAGAGCCACAGATACGCAGTATTTT. This gives the protein CASSPDRATDTQYF.

This clonotype was recorded a few times. The chain is built from TRBV11-2 and TRBJ2-1; no clear D gene. V was shortened by 1 base and J by 5 bases, with 9 bases between the two germline ends. The CDR3 is 14 amino acids. Germline V gene data show CDR1 as SGHAT and CDR2 as FQNNGV. The CDR3 DNA sequence: TGTGCCAGCAGCTTAGGGCTAGGAAACAATGAGCAGTTCTTC. Translation gives CASSLGLGNNEQFF.

This clonotype was counted only a few times. V and J are TRBV7-9 and TRBJ1-2; D is unclear. The V end was cut by 0 bases, the J end by 2 bases, with 13 bases between. CDR3 length: 16 residues. The V gene's germline CDR1 is SEHNR and CDR2 FQNEAQ (reference sequence). The CDR3 DNA is TGTGCCAGCAGCTTAGCCGGGTCGGGAACAAACTATGGCTACACCTTC. This translates into CASSLAGSGTNYGYTF.

V gene TRBV5-1 combines with J gene TRBJ2-1, with D possibly called TRBD1 or TRBD2 (5 bases each). The V end was cut by 3 bases, the J end by 0 bases, with 16 bases between. The CDR3 has 17 residues. Germline assignment: CDR1 SGHRS and CDR2 YFSETQ. DNA for the CDR3: TGCGCCAGCAGCTCCTGGGGGAGCGGAGGCTCCTACAATGAGCAGTTCTTC. Amino acids: CASSSWGSGGSYNEQFF.

This clonotype was counted only a few times. The CDR3 region has the DNA TGCAGTGCTAGAGATCCAGGACAGGGATTGTACGAGCAGTACTTC. It specifies CSARDPGQGLYEQYF. The chain has TRBV20-1 and TRBJ2-7; 8 bases are a match to TRBD1. This CDR3 has 15 amino acids. Unmatched junction bases numbered 8, after V lost 0 bases and J lost 4 bases. Germline CDR1 and CDR2: DFQATT and SNEGSKA (reference sequence).

This clonotype showed up just a few times. The chain employs TRBV6-1 and TRBJ2-7; 9 nucleotides agree with TRBD1. CDR1 is MNHNS, CDR2 SASEGT, per germline. V trimming: 4 bases; J trimming: 7 bases; junction bases outside the gene matches: 17. This CDR3 is 17 amino acids long. The CDR3 nucleotides are TGTGCCAGCAGTGGTGGGGTTCCGGGACAGGGCCTCTGGGAGCAGTACTTC. It yields the protein CASSGGVPGQGLWEQYF.

A few counts support this clonotype. The V call is TRBV24-1, the J call TRBJ2-7; D is uncertain. This CDR3 contains 13 residues. Germline V gene data show CDR1 as KGHDR and CDR2 as SFDVKD. V was shortened by 10 bases and J by 0 bases, with 12 bases between the two germline ends. The DNA of the CDR3 is TGTGCCACGGGCGTCTTTAGCTCCTACGAGCAGTACTTC. This translates into CATGVFSSYEQYF.

This clonotype was counted only a few times. The chain couples TRBV6-5 to TRBJ2-7; the D is unclear. This CDR3 region has 13 residues. Germline CDR1 reads MNHEY; CDR2 reads SVGAGI. With 11 bases removed from V and 3 bases from J, the gap between germline ends came to 17 bases. The CDR3 spells CASRPGSSYEQYF. The CDR3 DNA reads as TGTGCCTCCCGGCCGGGTTCGAGCTACGAGCAGTACTTC.

This clonotype was detected a few times. The V call is TRBV7-9, the J call TRBJ1-1, with TRBD1 as a possible D gene (6 bases). Germline V CDR1 and CDR2: SEHNR, FQNEAQ (reference sequence). Trimming took 7 bases from V and 2 from J, leaving 20 bases between them. The CDR3 is 16 residues long. The CDR3 sequence is CASTVSYGTPNTEAFF. The CDR3 DNA reads as TGTGCCAGCACGGTGTCTTACGGGACACCCAACACTGAAGCTTTCTTT.

This clonotype has at least ten counts. The rearrangement joins TRBV20-1 to TRBJ2-1; D remains ambiguous. The CDR3 runs to 13 residues. V lost 3 bases to trimming and J lost 5 bases, with 11 bases between them. Germline CDR1 and CDR2: DFQATT and SNEGSKA (reference sequence). Written as DNA, the CDR3 is TGCAGTGCTAGGGAGAGTGGGAACAATGAGCAGTTCTTC. Amino acids: CSARESGNNEQFF.

This clonotype has a handful of counts. The J gene is TRBJ1-1, the V gene TRBV2; perhaps TRBD1 as D (6 bases). Germline values: CDR1 SNHLY, CDR2 FYNNEI. The V end was cut by 4 bases, the J end by 8 bases, with 11 bases between. CDR3 length equals 12 residues. CDR3 in amino acids: CASSVNRVEAFF. As DNA, the CDR3 is TGTGCCAGCAGTGTAAACAGGGTCGAAGCTTTCTTT.

The genes are TRBV24-1 and TRBJ2-3; TRBD1 agrees at 8 bases. This CDR3 spans 16 amino acids. Trimming cost V 3 bases and J 3 bases; bases outside gene matches: 7. Per germline, CDR1 KGHDR and CDR2 SFDVKD. The CDR3 DNA reads TGTGCCACCAGTGATCAAGGACAGGGACCAACAGATACGCAGTATTTT. Its protein is CATSDQGQGPTDTQYF.

The chain links TRBV2 to TRBJ2-7; the D is unclear. This CDR3 contains 13 residues. With 2 bases removed from V and 5 bases from J, the gap between germline ends came to 10 bases. The germline V gene has CDR1 SNHLY and CDR2 FYNNEI. CDR3 loop: CASSEWKDHEQYF. CDR3 DNA sequence: TGTGCCAGCAGTGAATGGAAGGACCACGAGCAGTACTTC.

This clonotype was detected only a few times. This chain uses TRBV5-1 with TRBJ2-5, with a possible D match to TRBD1 (6 bases). The germline V gene encodes CDR1 SGHRS and CDR2 YFSETQ. The CDR3 is made up of 15 amino acids. Trimming pared 3 bases from V and 0 bases from J, leaving 12 bases between. CDR3 nucleotide sequence: TGCGCCAGCAGCTCTGGACAGACGTACCAAGAGACCCAGTACTTC. This sequence encodes CASSSGQTYQETQYF.